The 10 T cell receptor beta chains reported below all come from one sample, sequenced in a study of blood T cell repertoires in COVID-19. Only in-frame clones appear in the TCRdb table, and some are missing; sequencing was by immunoSEQ multiplex PCR. Of 130,000 to 150,000 clones listed, around nine tenths were seen once; the top ten hold roughly 4.3%. Sequencing was carried out using peripheral blood. These receptors all stem from a woman aged 40 to 50 with acute or convalescent COVID-19.

The chain carries TRBV19 and TRBJ1-4; weak D call: TRBD1 (6 bases). The CDR3 extends over 14 amino acids. Trimming stripped 3 bases from V and 10 bases from J, with 15 bases between. Per the germline V gene, CDR1 is LNHDA and CDR2 is SQIVND (reference sequence). The CDR3 nucleotides read TGTGCCAGTAGTATGACAGGCGGGGGGAGAAAACTGTTTTTT. Amino acids: CASSMTGGGRKLFF.

The gene calls are TRBV6-5 and TRBJ1-1, with D possibly matching TRBD1 (5 bases). Germline lookup yields CDR1 MNHEY and CDR2 SVGAGI. This CDR3 comprises 16 residues. V shed 0 bases and J shed 0 bases, with 11 bases lying between them. The CDR3 DNA sequence: TGTGCCAGCAGTTACTCGTCGACAGACTTGAACACTGAAGCTTTCTTT. It codes for CASSYSSTDLNTEAFF.

The rearrangement links TRBV4-3 to TRBJ1-1, with 7 bases lining up with TRBD1. V dropped 0 bases and J dropped 4; count of bases not matched to a gene: 8. The CDR3 runs 16 residues. Germline V lookup: CDR1 LGHNA, CDR2 YSLEER. The CDR3 protein is CASSQDRRGPGTEAFF. The CDR3 nucleotides read TGCGCCAGCAGCCAAGATCGAAGGGGGCCTGGCACTGAAGCTTTCTTT.

The V call is TRBV4-1, the J call TRBJ1-3; D may be TRBD1 (5 bases). Germline values: CDR1 MGHRA, CDR2 YSYEKL. Trimming left V 3 bases short and J 0 bases short, with 15 bases between. CDR3 size: 17 residues. CDR3 loop: CASSHVGRQSSGNTIYF. The CDR3 DNA follows: TGCGCCAGCAGCCATGTCGGCAGACAGAGCTCTGGAAACACCATATATTTT.

The chain links TRBV4-3 to TRBJ1-3, with unresolved D. Trimming removed 5 bases at V and 0 bases at J, with 8 bases between. The germline V gene encodes CDR1 LGHNA and CDR2 YSLEER. The CDR3 length is 14 residues. CDR3 amino acids: CASSYEASGNTIYF. The CDR3 bases are TGCGCCAGCAGCTACGAGGCCTCTGGAAACACCATATATTTT.

The chain combines TRBV27 with TRBJ2-1; TRBD1 matches at 7 bases. CDR1 is MNHEY, CDR2 SMNVEV, per germline (reference sequence). CDR3 length equals 16 residues. Trimming cost V 0 bases and J 6 bases; bases outside gene matches: 8. CDR3 nucleotides: TGTGCCAGCAGTTTATCGTCACAGGGGTTAGTCAATGAGCAGTTCTTC. Translating gives CASSLSSQGLVNEQFF.

This clone occurred a few times. V gene TRBV9 combines with J gene TRBJ1-5; tentatively, D is TRBD1 (5 bases). Per the germline V gene, CDR1 is SGDLS and CDR2 is YYNGEE. V was clipped by 2 bases and J by 0 bases, with 9 bases between them. This CDR3 region has 15 residues. This CDR3 is CASSVTDNSNQPQHF. In nucleotides, the CDR3 is TGTGCCAGCAGCGTGACAGACAATAGCAATCAGCCCCAGCATTTT.

The rearrangement joins TRBV3-1 (or the pseudogene TRBV3-2) to TRBJ2-5; TRBD2 matches at 7 bases. CDR3 length: 14 residues. Germline CDR1 reads LGHDT; CDR2 reads YNNKEL (reference sequence). Germline trimming cut 3 bases from V and 1 base from J; bases unmatched to any gene: 2. CDR3 nucleotide sequence: TGTGCCAGCAGCCAGAGGACTAGCCAAGAGACCCAGTACTTC. It translates to CASSQRTSQETQYF.

This sequence joins TRBV28 and TRBJ2-5, with 10 bases lining up with TRBD2. CDR1 and CDR2 (germline): MDHEN, SYDVKM. CDR3 length: 15 amino acids. V dropped 5 bases and J dropped 1; count of bases not matched to a gene: 4. Written as DNA, the CDR3 is TGTGCCAGCAGTCCTAGCGGGGGCCCCCAAGAGACCCAGTACTTC. This translates into CASSPSGGPQETQYF.

The chain employs TRBV29-1 and TRBJ1-1; D is unresolved. The CDR3 is made up of 13 amino acids. The V gene lost 2 bases and the J gene lost 6 bases, with 13 bases spanning the gap. The V gene's germline CDR1 is SQVTM and CDR2 ANQGSEA. The CDR3 DNA sequence: TGCAGCGTTGAACTCAGGACTTGGGCTGAAGCTTTCTTT. It codes for CSVELRTWAEAFF.